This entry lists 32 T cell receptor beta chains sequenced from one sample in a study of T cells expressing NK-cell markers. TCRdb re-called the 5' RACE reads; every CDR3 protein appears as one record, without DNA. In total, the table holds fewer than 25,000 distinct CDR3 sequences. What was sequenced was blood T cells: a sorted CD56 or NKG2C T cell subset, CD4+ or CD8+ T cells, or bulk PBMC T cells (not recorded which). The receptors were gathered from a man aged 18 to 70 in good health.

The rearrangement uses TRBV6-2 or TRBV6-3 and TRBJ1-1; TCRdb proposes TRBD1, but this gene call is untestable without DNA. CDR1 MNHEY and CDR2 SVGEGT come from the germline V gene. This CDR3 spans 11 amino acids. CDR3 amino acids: CASSGNRGPFF.

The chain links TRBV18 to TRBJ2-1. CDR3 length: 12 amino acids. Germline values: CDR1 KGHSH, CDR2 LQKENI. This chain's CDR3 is CASSPFGNEQFF.

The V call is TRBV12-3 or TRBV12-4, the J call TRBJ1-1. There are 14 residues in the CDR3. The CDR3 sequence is CASTSLGRSTEAFF.

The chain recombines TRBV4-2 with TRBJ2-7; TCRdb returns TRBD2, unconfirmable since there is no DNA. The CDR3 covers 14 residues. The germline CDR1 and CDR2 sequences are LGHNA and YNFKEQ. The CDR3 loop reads CASSQRAPPYEQYF.

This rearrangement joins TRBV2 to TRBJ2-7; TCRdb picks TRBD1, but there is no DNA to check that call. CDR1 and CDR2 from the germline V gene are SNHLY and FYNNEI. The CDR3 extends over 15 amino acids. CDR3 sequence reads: CASDPGTGAIYEQYF.

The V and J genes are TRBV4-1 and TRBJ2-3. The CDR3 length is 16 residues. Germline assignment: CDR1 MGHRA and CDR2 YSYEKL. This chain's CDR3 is CASSQGHDFYTDTQYF.

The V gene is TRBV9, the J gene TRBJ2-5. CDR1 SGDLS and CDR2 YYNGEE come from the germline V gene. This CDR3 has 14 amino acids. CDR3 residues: CASSVEIGQETQYF.

The CDR3 loop is CASSFGGAGAYNEQFF. The chain links TRBV7-9 to TRBJ2-1; the TCRdb D gene call, TRBD2, has no DNA to confirm it. This CDR3 has 16 residues. Germline CDR1 is SEHNR and CDR2 is FQNEAQ (reference sequence).

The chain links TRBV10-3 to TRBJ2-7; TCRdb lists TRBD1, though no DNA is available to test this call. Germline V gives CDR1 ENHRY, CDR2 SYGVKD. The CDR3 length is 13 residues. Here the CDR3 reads CAIRPDRGLEQYF.

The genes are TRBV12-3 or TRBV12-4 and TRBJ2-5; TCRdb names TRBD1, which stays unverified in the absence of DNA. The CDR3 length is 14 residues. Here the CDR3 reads CASSPLRGKETQYF.

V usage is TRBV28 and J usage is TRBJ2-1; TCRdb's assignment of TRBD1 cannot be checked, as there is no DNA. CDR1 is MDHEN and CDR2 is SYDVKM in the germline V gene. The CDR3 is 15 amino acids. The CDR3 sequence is CASSPSTGYYNEQFF.

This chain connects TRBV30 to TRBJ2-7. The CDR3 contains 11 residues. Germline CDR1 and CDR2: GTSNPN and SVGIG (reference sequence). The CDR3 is CAWSAMYEQYF. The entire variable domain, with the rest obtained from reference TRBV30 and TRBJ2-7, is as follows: SQTIHQWPATLVQPVGSPLSLECTVEGTSNPNLYWYRQAAGRGLQLLFYSVGIGQISSEVPQNLSASRPQDRQFILSSKKLLLSDSGFYLCAWSAMYEQYFGPGTRLTVT.

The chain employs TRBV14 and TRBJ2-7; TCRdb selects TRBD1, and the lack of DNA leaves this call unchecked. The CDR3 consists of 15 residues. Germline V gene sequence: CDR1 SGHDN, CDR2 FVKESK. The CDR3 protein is CASIGQDRENYEQYF.

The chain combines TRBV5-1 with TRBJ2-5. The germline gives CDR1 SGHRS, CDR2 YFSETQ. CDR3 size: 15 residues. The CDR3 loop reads CASSLGQTYQETQYF. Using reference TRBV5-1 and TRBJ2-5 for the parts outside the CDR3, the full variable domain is KAGVTQTPRYLIKTRGQQVTLSCSPISGHRSVSWYQQTPGQGLQFLFEYFSETQRNKGNFPGRFSGRQFSNSRSEMNVSTLELGDSALYLCASSLGQTYQETQYFGPGTRLLVL.

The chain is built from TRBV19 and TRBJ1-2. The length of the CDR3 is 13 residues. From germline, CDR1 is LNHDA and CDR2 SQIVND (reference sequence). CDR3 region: CASSIVTNYGYTF.

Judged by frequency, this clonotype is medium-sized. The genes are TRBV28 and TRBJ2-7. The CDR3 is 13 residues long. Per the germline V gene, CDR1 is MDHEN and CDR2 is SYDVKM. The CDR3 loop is CASTHPASYEQYF.

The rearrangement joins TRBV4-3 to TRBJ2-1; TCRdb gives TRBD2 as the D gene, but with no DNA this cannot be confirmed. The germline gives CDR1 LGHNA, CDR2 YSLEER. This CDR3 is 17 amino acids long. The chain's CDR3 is CASSHRTSGGSYNEQFF.

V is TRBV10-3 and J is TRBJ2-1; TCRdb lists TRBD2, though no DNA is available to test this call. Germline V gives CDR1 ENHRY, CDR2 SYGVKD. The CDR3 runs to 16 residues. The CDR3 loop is CAISGKFESGYNEQFF.

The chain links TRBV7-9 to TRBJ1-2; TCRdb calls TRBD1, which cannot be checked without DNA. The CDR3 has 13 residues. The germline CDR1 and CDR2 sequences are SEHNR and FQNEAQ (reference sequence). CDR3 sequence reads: CASSLPGAAGYTF.

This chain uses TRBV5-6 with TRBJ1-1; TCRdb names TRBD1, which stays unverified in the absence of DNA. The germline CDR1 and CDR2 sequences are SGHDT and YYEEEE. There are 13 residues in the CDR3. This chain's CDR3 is CASSFEGVTEAFF. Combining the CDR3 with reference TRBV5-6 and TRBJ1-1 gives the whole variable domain DAGVTQSPTHLIKTRGQQVTLRCSPKSGHDTVSWYQQALGQGPQFIFQYYEEEERQRGNFPDRFSGHQFPNYSSELNVNALLLGDSALYLCASSFEGVTEAFFGQGTRLTVV.

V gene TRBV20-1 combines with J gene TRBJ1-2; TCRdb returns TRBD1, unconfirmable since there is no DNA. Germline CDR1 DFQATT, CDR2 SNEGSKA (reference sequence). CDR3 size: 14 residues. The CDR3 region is CSAPPGTVNYGYTF.

The CDR3 is CSAGGQGGTDTQYF. This chain joins TRBV20-1 and TRBJ2-3; TCRdb lists TRBD1, though no DNA is available to test this call. Looked up from germline, CDR1 is DFQATT and CDR2 is SNEGSKA (reference sequence). The CDR3 extends over 14 amino acids.

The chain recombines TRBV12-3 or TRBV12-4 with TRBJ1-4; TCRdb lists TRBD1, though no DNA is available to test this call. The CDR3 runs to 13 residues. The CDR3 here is CASSFYRAEKLFF.

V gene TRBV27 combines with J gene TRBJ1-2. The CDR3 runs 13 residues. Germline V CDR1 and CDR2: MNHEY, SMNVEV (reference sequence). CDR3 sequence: CASSPQLIHGYTF.

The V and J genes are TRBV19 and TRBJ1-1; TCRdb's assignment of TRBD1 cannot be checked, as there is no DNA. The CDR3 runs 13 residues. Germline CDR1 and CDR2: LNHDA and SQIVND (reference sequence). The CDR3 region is CASSIVGATEAFF.

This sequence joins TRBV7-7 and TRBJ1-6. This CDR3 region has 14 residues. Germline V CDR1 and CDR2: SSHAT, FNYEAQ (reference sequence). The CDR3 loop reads CASSLDQRSSPLHF.

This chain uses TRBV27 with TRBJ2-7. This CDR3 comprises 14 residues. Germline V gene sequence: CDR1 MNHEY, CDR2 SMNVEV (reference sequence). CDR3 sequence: CASSLYGVYYEQYF.

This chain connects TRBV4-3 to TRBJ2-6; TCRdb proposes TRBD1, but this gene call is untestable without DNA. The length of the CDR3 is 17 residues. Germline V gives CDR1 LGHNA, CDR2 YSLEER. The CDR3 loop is CASSQDAGGSGANVLTF.

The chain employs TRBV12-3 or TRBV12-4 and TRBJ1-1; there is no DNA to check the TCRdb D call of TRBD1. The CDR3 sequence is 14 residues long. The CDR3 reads CASSPRDGYTEAFF.

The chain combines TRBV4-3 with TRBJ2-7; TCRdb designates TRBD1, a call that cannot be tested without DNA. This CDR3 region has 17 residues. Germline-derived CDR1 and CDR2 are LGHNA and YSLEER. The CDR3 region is CASSQDGTGTKIYEQYF.

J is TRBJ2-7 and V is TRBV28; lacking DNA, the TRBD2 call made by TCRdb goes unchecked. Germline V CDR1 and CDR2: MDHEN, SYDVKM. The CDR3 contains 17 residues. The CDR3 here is CASSLIYLGEGPYEQYF.

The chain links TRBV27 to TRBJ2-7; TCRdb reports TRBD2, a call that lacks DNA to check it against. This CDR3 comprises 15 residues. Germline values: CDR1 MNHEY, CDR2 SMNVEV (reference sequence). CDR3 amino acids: CASSLSLVGAYEQYF.